The source of this TCR beta chain is a study of T cells in Graves' hyperthyroidism and ophthalmopathy (dated 2019 in TCRdb). With regard to the full study: Peripheral blood was sampled at the time of initial diagnosis, prior to any treatment. Whether ophthalmopathy could be predicted prospectively was tested in an independent validation cohort made up of under 20 hyperthyroidism patients plus 17 patients who later progressed to ophthalmopathy. After blood sampling, hyperthyroidism patients were treated with methimazole at a starting dose of 30 mg daily, and ophthalmopathy patients were treated with high-dose intravenous methylprednisolone. To identify TCR V-J signatures that set the groups apart, the researchers used a discovery cohort of roughly 100 patients, made up of roughly 40 with Graves' ophthalmopathy and about 60 with stable Graves' hyperthyroidism. The study also compared thyroid tissue and blood T-cell repertoires from about six Graves' hyperthyroidism patients. TCR Vbeta CDR3 sequencing of 140 or so peripheral blood samples (approximately 44 ophthalmopathy, around 80 hyperthyroidism and some 17 progressor patients) is reported in the paper. The roughly 100 discovery patients were randomly divided into training and test sets at a 7:3 ratio. What the research found in general, with its limitations: Sample size was not statistically predetermined, and blinding of investigators to group allocation was not performed. Most expanded thyroid clonotypes (frequency above 0.001) were also detected in blood, suggesting blood repertoires may reflect thyroid immune responses. During validation, the model predicted progression to ophthalmopathy a median of about 6.5 months ahead of onset, with almost 71% sensitivity and 72.22% specificity. A model built on a 13 V-J signature distinguished ophthalmopathy from stable hyperthyroidism, reaching about 88% sensitivity and 81% to 83% specificity in cross-validation and 80%/75% in testing.

From a lookup of the germline V gene, CDR1 and CDR2 are SNHLY and FYNNEI. Including cysteine and phenylalanine, the CDR3 has 16 amino acids. Only the CDR3 portion is preserved as DNA: 48 bases, with reading frame beginning at the first base. Trimming costs V 6 bases and J 7 bases, and their ends lie 22 bases apart. TCR beta CDR3 regions were amplified from RNA transcripts. For the first round of RT-PCR on the TCR CDR3, the HTBI primer set was used together with the Qiagen OneStep RT-PCR kit. Libraries were constructed in a second round of multiplex PCR, after which size selection and purification were performed. The libraries were sequenced on an Illumina HiSeq2000 using paired-end 100 bp reads. The authors' pipeline ran thus. SOAPnuke was used to process the raw data, throwing out any read that contained adapters or uncalled bases, had a mean Phred below 15, or lacked an exact constant-primer or identifier match. High-quality paired reads were merged with COPE v1.2.5, and unique nucleotide sequences were defined as clonotypes. MiTCR v1.1 was used to align the clonotypes against IMGT TRBV, TRBD and TRBJ reference segments. Analysis was restricted to V-J combinations with a frequency above 0.0001, which covered 98% to 99.2% of repertoires. A TCS score was defined as the ratio of F50 (clonal expansion) to E x V (chaos), with BLOSUM62-based TCRdist applied between CDR3 peptides within each V-J. Welch's t-statistics and random forest reduced approximately 520 V-J features to under 15, which were used in a naive Bayes classifier (R e1071). The raw public data were reprocessed by TCRdb itself: fastp quality trimming at Q25, MiXCR clonotype calling, in-frame beta chains only. Rows matching on CDR3 protein sequence are summarized as one entry with the most common DNA and genes. These V and J calls originate from TCRdb's pipeline instead of the authors' own analysis. This sample lists roughly 740,000 distinct CDR3 sequences; roughly 15% were detected once. Of the sample, approximately 8% falls within the top ten clones.

A note on this clonotype: No cognate antigen has been identified for it. A much larger clone is a single base away; this may be a read error.

Graves' hyperthyroidism was defined as stable when no progression to ophthalmopathy occurred over 18 months of follow-up. The hyperthyroidism patients were between 18 and 65 years old and newly diagnosed, with a disease duration of less than 2 months. Any patient with an uncontrolled infection, another autoimmune disease, pregnancy or lactation was excluded. Diagnoses relied on clinical symptoms, serum thyroxine and TRAb, thyroid ultrasound and orbital computed tomography. PBMCs were isolated from more than 8 ml of fresh peripheral blood by Ficoll-Paque density gradient centrifugation. Trizol reagent was used to extract total RNA, and RNA quality was then checked on an Agilent 2100 Bioanalyzer.

The receptor was isolated from a man between 18 and 35 years old with Graves' hyperthyroidism. Source material: blood. In this chain, TRBV2 is recombined with TRBJ2-1, with a weak D call of TRBD1 (5 bases match). The sequence in DNA is TGTGCCAGCAGAGCCTACAAGGGGCGAAGTCGGAATGAGCAGTTCTTC. Its product reads: CASRAYKGRSRNEQFF.